Each of the 27 T cell receptor beta chains below was sequenced from the same sample in a study of shared clonotypes between healthy human individuals. Clones were read by immunoSEQ multiplex PCR, and TCRdb kept only the in-frame ones, dropping some. The sample carries millions of clones, approximately 92% recorded once. Sample: naive CD4+ T cells sorted from blood. Specified subset: CD45RA+ positively selected. Receptors were obtained from a man younger than 35 in good health.

CDR3 residues: CASSPGGTGNGNTIYF. CDR3 in DNA: TGTGCCAGCAGCCCAGGAGGGACAGGGAACGGAAACACCATATATTTT. The J gene is TRBJ1-3, the V gene TRBV7-2; 9 bases align to TRBD1. V dropped 5 bases and J dropped 4; count of bases not matched to a gene: 9. CDR1 and CDR2 from the germline V gene are SGHTA and FQGNSA. The CDR3 is made up of 16 amino acids.

The rearrangement links TRBV5-4 to TRBJ2-2; perhaps D is TRBD1 or TRBD2 (5 bases each). Germline lookup yields CDR1 SGHNT and CDR2 YYREEE (reference sequence). This CDR3 spans 14 amino acids. Trimming pared 4 bases from V and 5 bases from J, leaving 12 bases between. The CDR3 sequence: CASSHRGPTGELFF. Written as DNA, the CDR3 is TGTGCCAGCAGCCACCGGGGCCCGACCGGGGAGCTGTTTTTT. The full variable domain, completed using reference TRBV5-4 and TRBJ2-2, is ETGVTQSPTHLIKTRGQQVTLRCSSQSGHNTVSWYQQALGQGPQFIFQYYREEENGRGNFPPRFSGLQFPNYSSELNVNALELDDSALYLCASSHRGPTGELFFGEGSRLTVL.

Remarks on this clone: An end of the junction does not agree with germline; a read error may underlie this. The chain has TRBV18 and TRBJ1-1; 12 nucleotides agree with TRBD1. CDR3 length: 16 residues. Germline V gene lookup returns CDR1 KGHSH and CDR2 LQKENI. CDR3 nucleotides: TGTGCCAGCTCACTCCGGGGACAGGGGGCGAACCCTGAAGCTTTCTTT. It translates to CASSLRGQGANPEAFF.

The genes are TRBV5-4 and TRBJ2-3, with TRBD2 matching 9 bases. The CDR3 totals 15 residues. Trimming at V came to 1 base and at J to 2 bases, leaving 2 bases not matched to a gene. In germline, CDR1 is SGHNT, CDR2 YYREEE (reference sequence). Here the CDR3 DNA reads TGTGCCAGCAGCTTGTTGGGACTAGCCACAGATACGCAGTATTTT. Translated: CASSLLGLATDTQYF.

The chain has TRBV7-2 and TRBJ2-5; D remains ambiguous. In germline, CDR1 is SGHTA, CDR2 FQGNSA. Trimming shortened V by 5 bases and J by 0 bases, and 10 bases separated the two germline ends. CDR3 length equals 14 residues. The CDR3 loop is CASSRKSDQETQYF. The CDR3 nucleotides read TGTGCCAGCAGCCGGAAGTCTGACCAAGAGACCCAGTACTTC.

This chain connects TRBV6-1 to TRBJ1-5; 8 nucleotides line up with TRBD1. V shed 5 bases, J shed 7 bases, and the junction held 10 bases outside the gene matches. Germline V lookup: CDR1 MNHNS, CDR2 SASEGT. The CDR3 consists of 15 residues. CDR3 residues: CASSPSGQGLQPQHF. CDR3 nucleotides: TGTGCCAGCAGTCCAAGCGGACAGGGACTCCAGCCCCAGCATTTT.

The chain uses TRBV20-1 and TRBJ2-3; D is unresolved. This CDR3 region has 9 residues. V was clipped by 8 bases and J by 5 bases, with 5 bases between them. Germline CDR1 reads DFQATT; CDR2 reads SNEGSKA (reference sequence). Here the CDR3 reads CSIGDTQYF. CDR3 bases: TGCAGTATAGGAGATACGCAGTATTTT.

This chain joins TRBV6-6 and TRBJ2-2, with D possibly matching TRBD1 (5 bases). Germline V lookup: CDR1 MNHNY, CDR2 SVGAGI (reference sequence). The CDR3 runs to 15 residues. Trimming shortened V by 5 bases and J by 2 bases, and 12 bases separated the two germline ends. CDR3 in amino acids: CASSDSFYNTGELFF. CDR3 bases: TGTGCCAGCAGTGACAGTTTTTATAACACCGGGGAGCTGTTTTTT.

Details on this clone: The same CDR3 can be traced to other DNA sequences in this sample. CDR3 sequence: CASSVGPGSSYEQYF. The CDR3 DNA is TGTGCCAGCAGCGTAGGTCCGGGCTCCTCCTACGAGCAGTACTTC. This sequence joins TRBV9 and TRBJ2-7; D unclear. Trimming pared 0 bases from V and 0 bases from J, leaving 10 bases between. CDR1 SGDLS and CDR2 YYNGEE come from the germline V gene. The CDR3 has 15 amino acids.

The sample holds one count of this clone. The V gene is TRBV7-2, the J gene TRBJ2-1, with TRBD2 identical over 8 bases. CDR3 length equals 14 residues. The germline CDR1 and CDR2 sequences are SGHTA and FQGNSA. Trimming at V came to 5 bases and at J to 6 bases, leaving 6 bases not matched to a gene. CDR3 DNA: TGTGCCAGCAGCCCGGGGGGGGTGATCAATGAGCAGTTCTTC. Protein product: CASSPGGVINEQFF. Drawing the rest from reference TRBV7-2 and TRBJ2-1, the complete variable domain is GAGVSQSPSNKVTEKGKDVELRCDPISGHTALYWYRQSLGQGLEFLIYFQGNSAPDKSGLPSDRFSAERTGGSVSTLTIQRTQQEDSAVYLCASSPGGVINEQFFGPGTRLTVL.

A few counts support this clone. The CDR3 sequence: CASSPTIDEKLFF. CDR3 coding DNA: TGTGCCAGCTCCCCCACAATCGATGAAAAACTGTTTTTT. The chain joins TRBV18 to TRBJ1-4; D not certain. V was cut by 6 bases and J by 6 bases, with 11 bases left in between. The length of the CDR3 is 13 residues. The germline V gene has CDR1 KGHSH and CDR2 LQKENI.

As to this clone: The identical CDR3 is also encoded by other nucleotide sequences in the sample. The V and J genes are TRBV5-1 and TRBJ2-3, with D possibly matching TRBD2 (5 bases). Germline V lookup: CDR1 SGHRS, CDR2 YFSETQ. Trimming cost V 0 bases and J 1 base, with 9 bases left between them. The CDR3 has 15 amino acids. CDR3 residues: CASSLGGPGTDTQYF. The CDR3 region has the DNA TGCGCCAGCAGCTTGGGAGGGCCTGGCACAGATACGCAGTATTTT.

The chain is built from TRBV5-1 and TRBJ2-1, with D perhaps matching TRBD1 or TRBD2 (6 bases each). The CDR3 has 15 amino acids. Germline CDR1 is SGHRS and CDR2 is YFSETQ. Trimming stripped 7 bases from V and 1 base from J, with 15 bases between. This CDR3 reads CASRTTGQSYNEQFF. CDR3 sequence (DNA): TGCGCCAGCCGGACTACAGGGCAATCCTACAATGAGCAGTTCTTC.

The V and J genes are TRBV5-3 and TRBJ2-7; tentatively, D is TRBD1 (5 bases). TRBV5-3 is an ORF for which the function is uncertain. This CDR3 region has 16 residues. The V and J ends lost 4 bases and 2 bases respectively, with 19 bases between them. The CDR3 spells CARSLPPRVPPYEQYF. DNA for the CDR3: TGTGCCAGAAGCCTACCCCCCAGGGTACCACCCTACGAGCAGTACTTC.

The table lists this clone with a count of one. V is TRBV5-6 and J is TRBJ2-5; TRBD1 agrees at 8 bases. J gave up 1 base and V 4 bases, and 15 bases lay outside the gene matches. The CDR3 sequence is 18 residues long. The germline V gene has CDR1 SGHDT and CDR2 YYEEEE. DNA for the CDR3: TGTGCCAGCAGCCAAAACACCGACAGGGGACGGGGCCAAGAGACCCAGTACTTC. Amino acids: CASSQNTDRGRGQETQYF. Variable domain in full (rest from reference TRBV5-6 and TRBJ2-5): DAGVTQSPTHLIKTRGQQVTLRCSPKSGHDTVSWYQQALGQGPQFIFQYYEEEERQRGNFPDRFSGHQFPNYSSELNVNALLLGDSALYLCASSQNTDRGRGQETQYFGPGTRLLVL.

The chain is built from TRBV5-4 and TRBJ2-1; D gene ambiguous. This CDR3 contains 13 residues. Trimming left V 0 bases short and J 7 bases short, with 8 bases between. CDR1 is SGHNT, CDR2 YYREEE, per germline (reference sequence). Here the CDR3 reads CASSLANGNEQFF. CDR3 nucleotide sequence: TGTGCCAGCAGCTTGGCCAATGGGAATGAGCAGTTCTTC.

V usage is TRBV28 and J usage is TRBJ1-1; tentatively, D is TRBD1 (5 bases). The CDR3 consists of 14 residues. The V gene lost 2 bases and the J gene lost 5 bases, with 12 bases spanning the gap. Germline values: CDR1 MDHEN, CDR2 SYDVKM. The CDR3 DNA is TGTGCCAGCAGTTTAAACTTTCGGGGGACTGAAGCTTTCTTT. Amino acids: CASSLNFRGTEAFF. The full variable domain, with the rest looked up from reference TRBV28 and TRBJ1-1, is DVKVTQSSRYLVKRTGEKVFLECVQDMDHENMFWYRQDPGLGLRLIYFSYDVKMKEKGDIPEGYSVSREKKERFSLILESASTNQTSMYLCASSLNFRGTEAFFGQGTRLTVV.

The chain is built from TRBV11-2 and TRBJ1-2; D unclear. Germline values: CDR1 SGHAT, CDR2 FQNNGV. The CDR3 has 16 amino acids. V lost 1 base, J lost 0 bases, and 12 bases lay in between. The chain's CDR3 is CASSLAPGTSNYGYTF. The CDR3 coding sequence is TGTGCCAGCAGCTTAGCCCCGGGTACCTCTAACTATGGCTACACCTTC. Full variable domain (remainder filled in from reference TRBV11-2 and TRBJ1-2): EAGVAQSPRYKIIEKRQSVAFWCNPISGHATLYWYQQILGQGPKLLIQFQNNGVVDDSQLPKDRFSAERLKGVDSTLKIQPAKLEDSAVYLCASSLAPGTSNYGYTFGSGTRLTVV.

This chain's CDR3 is CASSPLATVYNEQFF. The CDR3 nucleotides are TGTGCCAGCAGCCCACTAGCGACAGTATACAATGAGCAGTTCTTC. The V call is TRBV6-5, the J call TRBJ2-1; TRBD2 matches at 7 bases. The CDR3 is 15 amino acids. V lost 6 bases, J lost 4 bases, and 9 bases stayed unmatched. Germline CDR1 reads MNHEY; CDR2 reads SVGAGI.

V and J are TRBV2 and TRBJ2-2, with D perhaps being TRBD1 or TRBD2 (6 bases each). This CDR3 region has 12 residues. Trimming removed 5 bases from V and 6 bases from J, with 7 bases in between. Germline V gene data show CDR1 as SNHLY and CDR2 as FYNNEI. The DNA for the CDR3 is TGTGCCAGCAGTAGGGGGGCCGGGGAGCTGTTTTTT. It encodes CASSRGAGELFF.

This clone appeared a single time. The chain combines TRBV11-2 with TRBJ2-7; D gene ambiguous. The CDR3 covers 15 residues. Trimming pared 2 bases from V and 3 bases from J, leaving 14 bases between. Germline V CDR1 and CDR2: SGHAT, FQNNGV. Here the CDR3 reads CASSLLFQPVYEQYF. DNA for the CDR3: TGTGCCAGCAGCTTACTATTCCAACCCGTCTACGAGCAGTACTTC.

This chain uses TRBV5-1 with TRBJ1-3; D might be TRBD1 (5 bases). The CDR3 is 17 amino acids. Germline V lookup: CDR1 SGHRS, CDR2 YFSETQ. V was shortened by 0 bases and J by 0 bases, with 13 bases between the two germline ends. CDR3 DNA sequence: TGCGCCAGCAGCTTGGCAGGGAGGGTAAACTCTGGAAACACCATATATTTT. It is translated as CASSLAGRVNSGNTIYF. The variable domain in full, completed from reference TRBV5-1 and TRBJ1-3, reads KAGVTQTPRYLIKTRGQQVTLSCSPISGHRSVSWYQQTPGQGLQFLFEYFSETQRNKGNFPGRFSGRQFSNSRSEMNVSTLELGDSALYLCASSLAGRVNSGNTIYFGEGSWLTVV.

The genes are TRBV7-2 and TRBJ2-7; D assignment may be TRBD1 or TRBD2 (5 bases each). Deletions cut 10 bases from V and 2 bases from J, with 15 bases between. CDR1 is SGHTA, CDR2 FQGNSA, per germline. This CDR3 is 13 amino acids long. The DNA for the CDR3 is TGTGCCACCCGCCGGGACGGAGCCTACGAGCAGTACTTC. The encoded protein is CATRRDGAYEQYF. Using reference TRBV7-2 and TRBJ2-7 for the parts outside the CDR3, the full variable domain is GAGVSQSPSNKVTEKGKDVELRCDPISGHTALYWYRQSLGQGLEFLIYFQGNSAPDKSGLPSDRFSAERTGGSVSTLTIQRTQQEDSAVYLCATRRDGAYEQYFGPGTRLTVT.

This clone was found once. The gene calls are TRBV6-5 and TRBJ2-7; D is ambiguous. Deletions cut 5 bases from V and 0 bases from J, with 8 bases between. The germline gives CDR1 MNHEY, CDR2 SVGAGI. This CDR3 contains 13 residues. The CDR3 is CASSRANSYEQYF. The CDR3 coding sequence is TGTGCCAGCAGTCGAGCGAACTCCTACGAGCAGTACTTC.

The V and J genes are TRBV10-3 and TRBJ2-2; possible D gene TRBD2, 6 bases. This CDR3 is built from 13 residues. Trimming pared 6 bases from V and 3 bases from J, leaving 8 bases between. CDR1 and CDR2 from the germline V gene are ENHRY and SYGVKD. In DNA form, the CDR3 reads TGTGCCATCAGGGCGGGATACACCGGGGAGCTGTTTTTT. It encodes CAIRAGYTGELFF.

This chain uses TRBV30 with TRBJ2-7, with D perhaps TRBD1 (6 bases). Germline-derived CDR1 and CDR2 are GTSNPN and SVGIG (reference sequence). The CDR3 totals 15 residues. Trimming stripped 0 bases from V and 0 bases from J, with 12 bases between. The CDR3 here is CAWSVRRTVSYEQYF. The CDR3, as DNA: TGTGCCTGGAGTGTACGCCGGACAGTCTCCTACGAGCAGTACTTC.

The chain uses TRBV11-2 and TRBJ2-1; TRBD2 matches 8 bases. V lost 1 base to trimming and J lost 7 bases; unmatched junction nucleotides: 9. There are 16 residues in the CDR3. Germline CDR1 SGHAT, CDR2 FQNNGV. In nucleotides, the CDR3 is TGTGCCAGCAGCTTAGCGGGGGGGCAGGGGTTGAATGAGCAGTTCTTC. Translating it yields CASSLAGGQGLNEQFF.